This TCR beta chain originates from a study of long-term antiretroviral therapy in people with HIV (dated by TCRdb to 2022 to 2024). For the study in its entirety: Collection of the earliest samples took place about a decade ahead of the 2015 WHO recommendation for immediate ART, at a time when ART was typically delayed until CD4 counts fell. A retrospective serial study tested whether changes in peripheral blood TRB repertoire composition and diversity were associated with ART initiation and durable HIV suppression. A total of 192 cryopreserved PBMC samples were contributed to the cohort by 30 adults with confirmed HIV infection, with samples collected serially over a mean of 6 years (range 1-12). About 35% of the 30 participants with HIV were female. No cross-contamination during QIAcube processing turned up in test extractions that ran a monoclonal T-cell line alongside 33 polyclonal samples. General conclusions and limits of the study: No data were available on ART adherence, viral resistance or therapy changes, limiting inferences about post-ART repertoire changes. Starting ART was linked to a significant rise in TRB diversity, yet even after long-term ART the diversity remained significantly lower than in transplant donor controls. Expanded TRB clones identified before ART initiation dominated the repertoire at all time points, although this dominance fluctuated and declined in many PLHIV after ART. CDR3 length ranges in HIV repertoires were narrower than in controls, and network structure suggested an antigen-experienced repertoire with only a slight naive shift after ART. Unsorted PBMC were profiled instead of sorted CD4+ and CD8+ T cells because pre-ART samples had limited cell numbers. Samples dated from about 2003 to 2018, and the ART regimens used may be less effective than current ones. Because PBMC availability was limited, only the TCR beta chain was sequenced, with no alpha chain pairing.

V lost 0 bases and J lost 3 bases; the stretch between them is 16 bases long. The germline V gene specifies SGDLS as CDR1 and YYNGEE as CDR2. CDR3 length: 16 amino acids, cysteine to phenylalanine. The sequence is cut down to CDR3 DNA, 48 bases in frame from base 1. Inclusion was restricted to participants for whom at least one PBMC sample before ART initiation and at least two post-ART samples were available. All participants with HIV were treated in the United States of America. Cryopreserved samples of about 0.95-10 million PBMC were thawed and washed before DNA extraction. At the time of the earliest PBMC sample, participants with HIV were aged between roughly 20 and 55 years. Each participant contributed PBMC samples from 1-4 timepoints before ART initiation and 2-8 timepoints after ART initiation, with a median of 7 samples. Serial HIV viral load, CD4+ T-cell count, ART history and demographic data were obtained for every participant. Genomic DNA was extracted from unsorted PBMC with a Qiagen kit on a QIAcube, processed in batches of 12 samples.

Sequencing of the TRB variable region was done with the immunoSEQ hsTCRB v3.0 assay at survey level resolution. A depth of roughly 35,000-55,000 T-cell genomes per sample was targeted for TRB sequencing. Pooled TRB libraries were sequenced on an Illumina MiSeq with a v3 150-cycle kit. The authors processed their data as follows. Repertoire analysis was performed in R inside a reproducible Nextflow workflow that covered QC, data transformation and analysis. LymphoSeq2, an R package for exploring AIRR-Seq data, was used to implement the custom analyses. A handful of samples that yielded fewer than 5000 total TRB sequences were excluded, so that some 190 HIV repertoires were analyzed. Among the roughly 190 retained HIV repertoires, 59 were collected before ART initiation and roughly 130 after ART initiation. Repertoires were downsampled to 5000 TRB nucleotide sequences, and summary statistics were averaged over 100 downsampling iterations. The analysis kept only TRB sequences whose CDR3 regions were at least seven amino acids long. Two measures captured diversity: a Shannon entropy-derived clonality score and the Gini coefficient. In repertoire networks, the top 5000 CDR3 amino acid sequences were linked whenever an edit distance of one separated two sequences. GLIPH2 predicted antigen specificity groups and MHC restriction for TRB CDR3 amino acid sequences. To flag known associations with CMV, EBV, HIV or tissue antigens, CDR3 amino acid sequences were compared against VDJdb and McPAS-TCR. Pre-ART, post-ART and control groups were compared with Wilcoxon signed-rank tests and Holm-Bonferroni correction. Here the immuneACCESS table is served through TCRdb, limited to in-frame sequences with V and J called. Missing clones are a known gap in these copies; in checked studies unresolved V genes cover under half, and the rest lacks a known reason. V and J calls and clone size are those listed in that table; D and trimming were worked out from the DNA. The sample table shows more than 35,000 clones, and about 88% are seen once. The biggest ten clones account for about 4.2% of the sample.

With respect to this clone: Its antigen is still unknown. Nothing much larger sits one base from this clone, and base qualities are not available.

The V gene is TRBV9 and the J gene is TRBJ2-7; the D gene is perhaps TRBD1, from 6 matching bases. The receptor was isolated from a woman younger than 35 with HIV. The source material was unsorted PBMCs, sampled just before starting antiretroviral therapy. CDR3 loop: CASSVDRGSTVYEQYF. The nucleotides read TGTGCCAGCAGCGTAGATAGGGGGAGTACTGTCTACGAGCAGTACTTC.